This TCR beta chain was recorded in a study of read filtering for tumor transcriptome and immune sequencing. This clonotype has ten or more counts. Its target is unknown. General observations from the study: IR-seq captured clonotypes deeper and more reliably than RNA-seq.

This CDR3 region has 15 residues. Germline CDR1 and CDR2: SGHNT and YYREEE (reference sequence). Trimming took off 7 bases at V and 0 bases at J, with 14 bases between the two ends. Molecular barcoded adaptors covering alpha/delta and beta/gamma chains were used on approximately 400 ng RNA. TCRdb processed the reads anew with MiXCR; each CDR3 protein has one entry. In the table there are tens of thousands of distinct CDR3 sequences, approximately 14% of which are singletons. The receptor's source is a donor at least 40 years old with multiple myeloma. J is TRBJ2-1 and V is TRBV5-4, with TRBD2 as a possible D gene (5 bases). Sequenced input: a population of CD138-negative cells sorted from bone marrow. CDR3 loop: CASYPFGSSYNEQFF. DNA of the CDR3: TGTGCCAGCTATCCGTTTGGGAGCTCCTACAATGAGCAGTTCTTC.